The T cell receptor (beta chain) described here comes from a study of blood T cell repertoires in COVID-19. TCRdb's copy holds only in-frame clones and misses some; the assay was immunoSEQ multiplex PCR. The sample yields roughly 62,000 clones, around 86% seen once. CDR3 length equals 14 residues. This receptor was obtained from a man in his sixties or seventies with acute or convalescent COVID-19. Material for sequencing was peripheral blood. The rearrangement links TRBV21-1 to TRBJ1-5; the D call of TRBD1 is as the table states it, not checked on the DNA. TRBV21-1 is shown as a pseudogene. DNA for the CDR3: TGTGCCAGCAGCAGGACAGGTGATAATCAGCCCCAGCATTTT. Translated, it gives CASSRTGDNQPQHF.